This T cell receptor (beta chain) was profiled in a study of blood T cells in healthy people across ages. There are 14 residues in the CDR3. Germline V gives CDR1 SGHRS, CDR2 YFSETQ. For the second PCR, which ran for roughly 6 to 12 cycles, a sample-barcoded 5' primer and a J-beta primer mix were used. TCRdb passed the 5' RACE reads through MiXCR, listing each CDR3 protein once. This table holds some 760,000 distinct CDR3 sequences, more than 20% found once. The people who gave samples were healthy Caucasians from Russia, aged roughly 6 to 95. Details on this clonotype: One end of the junction fails to match germline, which may point to a read error.

This same sample was also part of a study on T cells of mothers and their children.

The chain links TRBV5-1 to TRBJ2-3; a possible D gene is TRBD1 (5 bases). The source is a boy aged 10-17 years in good health. Sequences were obtained from blood. Here the CDR3 reads CASSPGQGADTQYF. The CDR3 DNA is TGTGCCAGCTCACCAGGCCAGGGCGCAGATACGCAGTATTTT.